This passage covers 18 T cell receptor beta chains from one sample sequenced in a study of T-cell memory formation after mild COVID-19. TCRdb processed the 5' RACE reads anew with MiXCR; each CDR3 protein has one entry. This table holds under 200,000 distinct CDR3 sequences, about a third found once. The sequencing input was PBMCs or a T cell subset sorted from them (not recorded which). Receptors were obtained from an adult woman who had mild COVID-19 (a few samples of this study predate the infection). Cell type and time point are not known.

The chain joins TRBV20-1 to TRBJ1-1; D ambiguous. Germline CDR1 reads DFQATT; CDR2 reads SNEGSKA (reference sequence). This CDR3 region has 12 residues. Trimming took 7 bases from V and 6 from J, leaving 15 bases between them. CDR3 bases: TGCAGTGTAGGGCCGCAGGTCGCTGAAGCTTTCTTT. Protein product: CSVGPQVAEAFF.

This clonotype was seen only a few times. The chain links TRBV15 to TRBJ2-5; D call uncertain. Trimming pared 8 bases from V and 1 base from J, leaving 11 bases between. The CDR3 loop spans 13 amino acids. Germline V lookup: CDR1 LNHNV, CDR2 YYDKDF (reference sequence). Here the CDR3 DNA reads TGTGCCACCCAGGTGGTCCCCCAAGAGACCCAGTACTTC. Its protein product is CATQVVPQETQYF.

The J gene is TRBJ1-5, the V gene TRBV30; a weak D match, TRBD1 (5 bases). CDR1 and CDR2 from the germline V gene are GTSNPN and SVGIG (reference sequence). The CDR3 has 15 residues. Trimming left V 2 bases short and J 4 bases short, with 15 bases between. Written as DNA, the CDR3 is TGTGCCTGGAGTCAACGTACGTGGGGGAATCAGCCCCAGCATTTT. It yields the protein CAWSQRTWGNQPQHF.

The rearrangement uses TRBV29-1 and TRBJ2-3; 9 positions agree with TRBD2. V shed 7 bases, J shed 5 bases, and the junction held 10 bases outside the gene matches. Looked up from germline, CDR1 is SQVTM and CDR2 is ANQGSEA. CDR3 size: 14 residues. Here the CDR3 DNA reads TGCAGCGGTGTTCAAGCGGGAGGCCTAGATACGCAGTATTTT. Its translation is CSGVQAGGLDTQYF.

This clonotype was recorded a few times. The rearrangement joins TRBV6-1 to TRBJ1-6; D call uncertain. The CDR3 spans 14 residues. The V gene lost 6 bases and the J gene lost 5 bases, with 11 bases spanning the gap. The germline CDR1 and CDR2 sequences are MNHNS and SASEGT. The CDR3 spells CASRLDGDNSPLHF. The DNA of the CDR3 is TGTGCCAGCAGGCTGGACGGGGATAATTCACCCCTCCACTTT.

J is TRBJ2-1 and V is TRBV5-1; TRBD2 agrees at 8 bases. The CDR3 covers 14 residues. CDR1 and CDR2 (germline): SGHRS, YFSETQ. V shed 5 bases and J 6 bases; nucleotides not matched to a gene: 7. The CDR3 sequence: CASRSGTRSNEQFF. CDR3 DNA: TGCGCCAGCAGATCCGGGACTAGGTCCAATGAGCAGTTCTTC. Using reference TRBV5-1 and TRBJ2-1 for the parts outside the CDR3, the full variable domain is KAGVTQTPRYLIKTRGQQVTLSCSPISGHRSVSWYQQTPGQGLQFLFEYFSETQRNKGNFPGRFSGRQFSNSRSEMNVSTLELGDSALYLCASRSGTRSNEQFFGPGTRLTVL.

This clonotype was seen a few times. V and J are TRBV7-9 and TRBJ2-4; TRBD1 is a possible D gene (6 bases). This CDR3 has 15 amino acids. The V end was cut by 1 base, the J end by 8 bases, with 15 bases between. Per the germline V gene, CDR1 is SEHNR and CDR2 is FQNEAQ (reference sequence). The CDR3 DNA sequence: TGTGCCAGCAGCTTAGGGGCGGCGAAGGGGGACATTCAGTACTTC. It codes for CASSLGAAKGDIQYF.

The chain joins TRBV7-9 to TRBJ2-1; 8 bases line up with TRBD1. This CDR3 is built from 16 residues. Looked up from germline, CDR1 is SEHNR and CDR2 is FQNEAQ (reference sequence). The J segment lost 0 bases and the V segment lost 4 bases, leaving 5 bases of the junction unmatched. CDR3 residues: CASSSRGLSSYNEQFF. The CDR3 DNA reads as TGTGCCAGCAGCTCCAGGGGGCTTTCCTCCTACAATGAGCAGTTCTTC.

The V and J genes are TRBV24-1 and TRBJ2-3, with TRBD2 matching over 9 bases. J was trimmed by 4 bases and V by 4 bases; bases with no gene match: 8. Germline V gene lookup returns CDR1 KGHDR and CDR2 SFDVKD. The CDR3 contains 16 residues. CDR3 sequence reads: CATSDWIAGASDTQYF. The CDR3 nucleotides are TGTGCCACCAGTGACTGGATAGCGGGAGCATCAGATACGCAGTATTTT.

The table lists this clonotype with a few counts. This chain connects TRBV7-8 to TRBJ1-2; perhaps TRBD1 as D (6 bases). Trimming removed 5 bases at V and 4 bases at J, with 14 bases between. The CDR3 sequence is 14 residues long. Germline CDR1 is SGHVS and CDR2 is FQNEAQ. Here the CDR3 reads CASSITGTSYGYTF. CDR3 nucleotides: TGTGCCAGCAGCATTACCGGGACATCCTATGGCTACACCTTC.

The chain's CDR3 is CASSQDGVQGAEAFF. The CDR3 region has the DNA TGCGCCAGCAGCCAAGATGGGGTACAGGGGGCGGAAGCTTTCTTT. The chain uses TRBV4-1 and TRBJ1-1; the match to TRBD1 covers 9 bases. From germline, CDR1 is MGHRA and CDR2 YSYEKL. J was trimmed by 8 bases and V by 0 bases; bases with no gene match: 7. The CDR3 length is 15 residues.

The rearrangement joins TRBV10-3 to TRBJ1-1; no clear D. The CDR3 spans 12 residues. Germline V gene lookup returns CDR1 ENHRY and CDR2 SYGVKD. The V end lost 4 bases, the J end lost 1 base, and 4 bases lay between the germline ends. The CDR3 spells CAISAWNTEAFF. The CDR3 region has the DNA TGTGCCATCAGTGCTTGGAACACTGAAGCTTTCTTT.

This clonotype was seen a handful of times. V and J are TRBV18 and TRBJ2-3; D uncertain. Looked up from germline, CDR1 is KGHSH and CDR2 is LQKENI. The V gene lost 3 bases and the J gene lost 7 bases, with 14 bases spanning the gap. The CDR3 contains 14 residues. CDR3 loop: CASSPAGIPHTQYF. The CDR3, as DNA: TGTGCCAGCTCACCGGCCGGAATTCCCCATACGCAGTATTTT.

The chain employs TRBV12-3 or TRBV12-4 and TRBJ2-1; 9 bases map to TRBD2. The V gene end was trimmed by 7 bases and the J gene end by 7 bases; junction bases not matched to a gene: 11. The CDR3 is made up of 15 amino acids. Written as DNA, the CDR3 is TGTGCCAGCACCTTCGGGGCGGGAGGGCCAAATGAGCAGTTCTTC. This encodes CASTFGAGGPNEQFF.

This clonotype was seen a handful of times. The chain recombines TRBV3-1 with TRBJ2-2; 7 nucleotides agree with TRBD1. This CDR3 is 16 amino acids long. Germline lookup yields CDR1 LGHDT and CDR2 YNNKEL (reference sequence). V lost 5 bases, J lost 2 bases, and 8 bases stayed unmatched. The CDR3 sequence is CASSATGDINTGELFF. CDR3 sequence (DNA): TGTGCCAGCAGCGCTACAGGGGATATTAACACCGGGGAGCTGTTTTTT.

V and J are TRBV24-1 and TRBJ2-5; 13 bases match TRBD2. CDR1 KGHDR and CDR2 SFDVKD come from the germline V gene. After removal of 0 bases from V and 4 bases from J, the junction contained 7 bases not matched to a gene. The CDR3 spans 18 residues. The CDR3 sequence is CATSDLRGTSGNVETQYF. Here the CDR3 DNA reads TGTGCCACCAGTGATTTGCGGGGGACTAGCGGGAACGTAGAGACCCAGTACTTC.

J is TRBJ2-1 and V is TRBV3-1, with D perhaps TRBD1 (5 bases). The V and J ends lost 4 bases and 2 bases respectively, with 12 bases between them. Germline-derived CDR1 and CDR2 are LGHDT and YNNKEL (reference sequence). The CDR3 extends over 15 amino acids. The CDR3 coding sequence is TGTGCCAGCAGCCTACAGGCTATCCCCTACAATGAGCAGTTCTTC. Residues: CASSLQAIPYNEQFF.

This clonotype turned up a few times. V usage is TRBV5-4 and J usage is TRBJ2-7; 8 bases map to TRBD1. The V and J ends lost 2 bases and 2 bases, in that order; junction bases with no gene match: 6. Germline values: CDR1 SGHNT, CDR2 YYREEE (reference sequence). The CDR3 totals 15 residues. CDR3 region: CASSFGDRTPYEQYF. The DNA of the CDR3 is TGTGCCAGCAGCTTTGGGGACAGGACACCCTACGAGCAGTACTTC.